One and the same sample provided the 30 T cell receptor beta chains below, sequenced in a study of cytomegalovirus exposure and HLA in healthy donors. Profiling relied on immunoSEQ multiplex PCR, and the TCRdb table lists in-frame clones only, not all of them. The sample includes 150,000 to 200,000 clones, 84% of them seen just once. Sequenced material: PBMCs. The receptors stem from a man younger than 35 in good health and CMV-seropositive.

This clone appeared once. This chain uses TRBV5-4 with TRBJ2-3; TRBD2 aligns across 10 bases. V shed 2 bases and J 4 bases; nucleotides not matched to a gene: 4. In germline, CDR1 is SGHNT, CDR2 YYREEE (reference sequence). The CDR3 runs 15 residues. The CDR3 bases are TGTGCCAGCAGCTTTAGGAGCGGGAGGGCAGATACGCAGTATTTT. Its protein product is CASSFRSGRADTQYF.

The chain carries TRBV19 and TRBJ1-1; D may be TRBD1 (5 bases). The germline gives CDR1 LNHDA, CDR2 SQIVND (reference sequence). CDR3 length: 13 residues. V dropped 7 bases and J dropped 7 bases, with 16 bases sitting between them. Written as DNA, the CDR3 is TGTGCCAGTACCGCCACAGGCTCGTATGAAGCTTTCTTT. This sequence encodes CASTATGSYEAFF.

J is TRBJ1-2 and V is TRBV6-6; D unresolved. V dropped 2 bases and J dropped 1 base, with 8 bases sitting between them. Germline loops: CDR1 MNHNY, CDR2 SVGAGI (reference sequence). This CDR3 region has 14 residues. The CDR3 region has the DNA TGTGCCAGCAGTTACCCTGTTTTTAACTATGGCTACACCTTC. Translation: CASSYPVFNYGYTF.

The gene calls are TRBV27 and TRBJ1-1, with unresolved D. The V gene lost 5 bases and the J gene lost 5 bases, with 9 bases spanning the gap. From germline, CDR1 is MNHEY and CDR2 SMNVEV (reference sequence). The CDR3 has 12 amino acids. CDR3 DNA sequence: TGTGCCAGCAGTGTTGGCGGGACTGAAGCTTTCTTT. Residues: CASSVGGTEAFF.

CDR3 coding DNA: TGTGCCAGCTCACCCCGGACTAGCGGGAGCGTAGCGAACACCGGGGAGCTGTTTTTT. This translates into CASSPRTSGSVANTGELFF. The chain recombines TRBV18 with TRBJ2-2; 13 nucleotides match TRBD2. The CDR3 is 19 amino acids. Germline values: CDR1 KGHSH, CDR2 LQKENI. Trimming cost V 3 bases and J 0 bases; bases outside gene matches: 7.

The V and J genes are TRBV27 and TRBJ1-1; TRBD1 might be the D (6 bases). The CDR3 totals 16 residues. Trimming took 2 bases from V and 0 from J, leaving 13 bases between them. CDR1 is MNHEY, CDR2 SMNVEV, per germline (reference sequence). CDR3 region: CASSLQGHPVNTEAFF. The CDR3 nucleotides read TGTGCCAGCAGTTTACAGGGACACCCGGTGAACACTGAAGCTTTCTTT.

The V and J genes are TRBV7-2 and TRBJ2-3; D gene unclear. Deletions cut 5 bases from V and 5 bases from J, with 14 bases between. Germline V gives CDR1 SGHTA, CDR2 FQGNSA. The CDR3 has 14 amino acids. The chain's CDR3 is CASSQLGLGDTQYF. The DNA for the CDR3 is TGTGCCAGCAGCCAATTGGGCCTGGGAGATACGCAGTATTTT.

The rearrangement joins TRBV7-7 to TRBJ2-2; a weak D match, TRBD2 (6 bases). Germline CDR1 SSHAT, CDR2 FNYEAQ (reference sequence). This CDR3 has 16 amino acids. The germline V and J ends were trimmed by 2 bases and 2 bases, with 12 bases remaining between them. CDR3: CASSLLGGLNTGELFF. The CDR3 DNA reads as TGTGCCAGCAGCTTATTGGGGGGACTCAACACCGGGGAGCTGTTTTTT.

The chain combines TRBV20-1 with TRBJ2-5; D remains unclear. This CDR3 has 11 residues. Germline-derived CDR1 and CDR2 are DFQATT and SNEGSKA (reference sequence). Here the CDR3 reads CGVAHQETQYF. The CDR3 DNA reads TGCGGTGTGGCCCACCAAGAGACCCAGTACTTC.

This clone was recorded once. The V and J genes are TRBV6-1 and TRBJ1-3; TRBD1 might be the D (6 bases). In germline, CDR1 is MNHNS, CDR2 SASEGT. Trimming cost V 8 bases and J 3 bases, with 14 bases left between them. The CDR3 sequence is 14 residues long. The CDR3 loop is CASGEGGGGNTIYF. As DNA, the CDR3 is TGTGCCAGCGGGGAGGGGGGCGGTGGAAACACCATATATTTT.

The gene calls are TRBV7-8 and TRBJ2-7; the D is unclear. Per germline, CDR1 SGHVS and CDR2 FQNEAQ. The CDR3 runs to 13 residues. V was cut by 1 base and J by 7 bases, with 11 bases left in between. The CDR3 region has the DNA TGTGCCAGCAGCTTAGTAGTACCGCGGGAGCAGTACTTC. Translating gives CASSLVVPREQYF.

V gene TRBV7-8 combines with J gene TRBJ2-7; 7 bases fit TRBD2. J lost 3 bases, V lost 1 base, and 6 bases had no gene match. This CDR3 contains 15 residues. The germline V gene has CDR1 SGHVS and CDR2 FQNEAQ. The DNA of the CDR3 is TGTGCCAGCAGCTTAGGGGTTTGGGAGGGCTACGAGCAGTACTTC. This codes for CASSLGVWEGYEQYF.

CDR3: CASSLAASGSSTGELFF. CDR3 nucleotide sequence: TGTGCCAGCAGCTTAGCGGCTAGCGGGAGTTCGACCGGGGAGCTGTTTTTT. V usage is TRBV7-9 and J usage is TRBJ2-2; 10 nucleotides match TRBD2. V lost 0 bases and J lost 5; bases outside the gene matches: 6. The CDR3 has 17 residues. Germline lookup yields CDR1 SEHNR and CDR2 FQNEAQ (reference sequence).

This rearrangement joins TRBV5-6 to TRBJ2-7; D perhaps matches TRBD2 (5 bases). With 2 bases removed from V and 2 bases from J, the gap between germline ends came to 17 bases. The germline gives CDR1 SGHDT, CDR2 YYEEEE. This CDR3 contains 16 residues. The CDR3 DNA reads TGTGCCAGCAGCTTAATAGGGAGCCAAAGTACCTACGAGCAGTACTTC. Its protein is CASSLIGSQSTYEQYF.

The table lists this clone with a count of one. The chain has TRBV29-1 and TRBJ1-5, with 7 bases lining up with TRBD1. The CDR3 loop spans 13 amino acids. The trim removed 7 bases at V and 6 bases at J, leaving 9 bases unmatched. The germline V gene has CDR1 SQVTM and CDR2 ANQGSEA. The CDR3 loop reads CSARQGPSQPQHF. The CDR3 bases are TGCAGCGCCCGACAGGGCCCAAGTCAGCCCCAGCATTTT.

J is TRBJ2-7 and V is TRBV30; a weak D match, TRBD1 (6 bases). Germline assignment: CDR1 GTSNPN and CDR2 SVGIG (reference sequence). The ends were cut back, 7 bases at V and 2 bases at J, with 15 bases in the middle. The CDR3 loop spans 13 amino acids. The CDR3 is CASRTANTYEQYF. The CDR3 bases are TGTGCCTCCCGGACAGCTAACACCTACGAGCAGTACTTC.

V is TRBV30 and J is TRBJ2-7; TRBD2 is a possible D gene (6 bases). CDR1 and CDR2 (germline): GTSNPN, SVGIG (reference sequence). Trimming cost V 2 bases and J 3 bases, with 14 bases left between them. The CDR3 length is 14 residues. The CDR3: CAWSLTSSVYEQYF. The CDR3 coding sequence is TGTGCCTGGAGTCTAACTTCTAGCGTCTACGAGCAGTACTTC.

The table lists this clone with a few counts. J is TRBJ1-5 and V is TRBV2; D is ambiguous. The V end lost 6 bases, the J end lost 0 bases, and 12 bases lay between the germline ends. The CDR3 totals 15 residues. From germline, CDR1 is SNHLY and CDR2 FYNNEI. Here the CDR3 DNA reads TGTGCCAGCAGCGCGGGCACCGTTAGCAATCAGCCCCAGCATTTT. This codes for CASSAGTVSNQPQHF.

This chain connects TRBV7-2 to TRBJ2-5; possibly TRBD1 for D (5 bases). Between the trimmed V and J ends, which lost 2 bases and 5 bases, there was a span of 12 bases. This CDR3 spans 14 amino acids. Germline V gene lookup returns CDR1 SGHTA and CDR2 FQGNSA. The CDR3 loop reads CASSLKGIGETQYF. CDR3 in DNA: TGTGCCAGCAGCTTAAAGGGGATCGGGGAGACCCAGTACTTC.

This clone was observed once. The CDR3 DNA sequence: TGTGCCAGCAGTTTAGCGGACACCTACGAGCAGTACTTC. Amino acid sequence: CASSLADTYEQYF. This chain links TRBV27 with TRBJ2-7; the D gene is possibly TRBD1 (5 bases). Germline CDR1 MNHEY, CDR2 SMNVEV (reference sequence). The V gene lost 2 bases and the J gene lost 2 bases, with 7 bases spanning the gap. The CDR3 is 13 residues long.

The CDR3 sequence is CASSSPDGGLGNTIYF. In nucleotides, the CDR3 is TGTGCCAGCAGCTCCCCAGACGGGGGGCTGGGAAACACCATATATTTT. The chain recombines TRBV11-2 with TRBJ1-3, with D tentatively TRBD1 (6 bases). The germline V and J ends were trimmed by 4 bases and 4 bases, with 17 bases remaining between them. Germline lookup yields CDR1 SGHAT and CDR2 FQNNGV. This CDR3 has 16 amino acids.

This clone was seen many times. This chain links TRBV10-3 with TRBJ1-4; 9 positions agree with TRBD1. The V gene's germline CDR1 is ENHRY and CDR2 SYGVKD. V dropped 9 bases and J dropped 8; count of bases not matched to a gene: 7. The CDR3 contains 13 residues. CDR3: CAISGQGEEKLFF. The CDR3 DNA sequence: TGTGCCATATCGGGACAGGGTGAAGAAAAACTGTTTTTT.

The genes are TRBV15 and TRBJ2-3, with D possibly matching TRBD1 (5 bases). Germline loops: CDR1 LNHNV, CDR2 YYDKDF (reference sequence). The CDR3 covers 14 residues. V was clipped by 8 bases and J by 5 bases, with 17 bases between them. The CDR3 bases are TGTGCCACCGGACACTTTCGATTGGGAGATACGCAGTATTTT. Its translation: CATGHFRLGDTQYF.

The chain couples TRBV4-1 to TRBJ2-1; weak D call: TRBD1 (6 bases). Trimming took off 1 base at V and 1 base at J, with 8 bases between the two ends. The CDR3 consists of 15 residues. Germline V CDR1 and CDR2: MGHRA, YSYEKL. The chain's CDR3 is CASSQGQASYNEQFF. The CDR3 nucleotides read TGCGCCAGCAGCCAAGGACAGGCATCCTACAATGAGCAGTTCTTC.

CDR3 in amino acids: CASSLVSGADYEQYF. CDR3 sequence (DNA): TGTGCCAGCAGTTTAGTTAGCGGGGCGGATTACGAGCAGTACTTC. The chain recombines TRBV27 with TRBJ2-7; 8 nucleotides agree with TRBD2. This CDR3 has 15 residues. The ends lost 2 bases at V and 4 bases at J; junction bases unmatched: 7. Per the germline V gene, CDR1 is MNHEY and CDR2 is SMNVEV (reference sequence).

CDR3 sequence (DNA): TGTGCCAGCAGCCAGGGGGACCGAACCGGGGAGCTGTTTTTT. Residues: CASSQGDRTGELFF. The V and J genes are TRBV7-7 and TRBJ2-2, with 7 positions matching TRBD1. Germline V CDR1 and CDR2: SSHAT, FNYEAQ (reference sequence). V shed 5 bases, J shed 5 bases, and the junction held 5 bases outside the gene matches. The CDR3 loop spans 14 amino acids.

This chain joins TRBV5-1 and TRBJ2-1; TRBD1 matches 7 bases. V shed 2 bases and J 1 base; nucleotides not matched to a gene: 9. The CDR3 runs to 17 residues. Germline assignment: CDR1 SGHRS and CDR2 YFSETQ. The DNA for the CDR3 is TGCGCCAGCAGCTTAAACAGGGGTAAACTTTCCTACAATGAGCAGTTCTTC. Residues: CASSLNRGKLSYNEQFF.

This chain joins TRBV29-1 and TRBJ2-7, with 8 nucleotides matching TRBD2. The germline V gene encodes CDR1 SQVTM and CDR2 ANQGSEA. The CDR3 consists of 13 residues. Trimming cost V 7 bases and J 1 base; bases outside gene matches: 6. Here the CDR3 reads CSGGRGGSYEQYF. DNA of the CDR3: TGCAGCGGGGGCCGGGGGGGGTCCTACGAGCAGTACTTC.

This clone was counted once. This chain links TRBV30 with TRBJ1-4; 7 nucleotides line up with TRBD1. This CDR3 region has 15 residues. Germline values: CDR1 GTSNPN, CDR2 SVGIG (reference sequence). The V segment lost 3 bases and the J segment 5 bases; nucleotides outside the gene matches: 9. Here the CDR3 DNA reads TGTGCCTGGAGGAAGACAGGGACTTCGAATGAAAAACTGTTTTTT. The encoded protein is CAWRKTGTSNEKLFF.

The J gene is TRBJ2-5, the V gene TRBV5-4; D gene unclear. The germline CDR1 and CDR2 sequences are SGHNT and YYREEE (reference sequence). The V end was cut by 0 bases, the J end by 0 bases, with 6 bases between. This CDR3 comprises 14 residues. CDR3 nucleotides: TGTGCCAGCAGCTTGGCCGCTAACCAAGAGACCCAGTACTTC. Translated: CASSLAANQETQYF.